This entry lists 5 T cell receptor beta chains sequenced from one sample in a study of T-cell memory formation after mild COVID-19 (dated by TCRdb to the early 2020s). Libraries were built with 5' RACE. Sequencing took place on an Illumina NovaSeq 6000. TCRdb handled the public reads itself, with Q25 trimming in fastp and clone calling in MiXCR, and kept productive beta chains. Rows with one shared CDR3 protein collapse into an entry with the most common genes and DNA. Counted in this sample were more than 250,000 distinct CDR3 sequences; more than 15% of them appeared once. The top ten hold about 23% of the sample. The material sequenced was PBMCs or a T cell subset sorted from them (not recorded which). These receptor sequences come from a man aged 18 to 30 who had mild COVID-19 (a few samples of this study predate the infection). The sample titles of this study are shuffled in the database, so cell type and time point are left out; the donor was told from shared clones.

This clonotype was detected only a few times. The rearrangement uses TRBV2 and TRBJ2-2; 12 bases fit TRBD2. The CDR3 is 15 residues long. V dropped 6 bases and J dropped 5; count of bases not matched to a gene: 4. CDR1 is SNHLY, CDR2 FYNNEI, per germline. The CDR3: CASRILAGGTGELFF. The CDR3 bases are TGTGCCAGCAGAATACTAGCGGGAGGTACCGGGGAGCTGTTTTTT. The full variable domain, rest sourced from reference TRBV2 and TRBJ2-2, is EPEVTQTPSHQVTQMGQEVILRCVPISNHLYFYWYRQILGQKVEFLVSFYNNEISEKSEIFDDQFSVERPDGSNFTLKIRSTKLEDSAMYFCASRILAGGTGELFFGEGSRLTVL.

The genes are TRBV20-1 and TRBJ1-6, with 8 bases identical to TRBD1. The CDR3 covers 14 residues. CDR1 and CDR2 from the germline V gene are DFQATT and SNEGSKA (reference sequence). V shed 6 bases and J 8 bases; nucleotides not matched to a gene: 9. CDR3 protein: CSAPPGTGHSPLHF. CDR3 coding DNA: TGCAGTGCCCCTCCTGGGACAGGACATTCACCCCTCCACTTT.

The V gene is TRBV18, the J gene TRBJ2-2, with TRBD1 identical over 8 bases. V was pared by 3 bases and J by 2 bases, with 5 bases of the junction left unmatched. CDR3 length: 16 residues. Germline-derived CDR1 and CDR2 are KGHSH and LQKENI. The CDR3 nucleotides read TGTGCCAGCTCACCCAGACAGGGGTCCAACACCGGGGAGCTGTTTTTT. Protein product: CASSPRQGSNTGELFF.

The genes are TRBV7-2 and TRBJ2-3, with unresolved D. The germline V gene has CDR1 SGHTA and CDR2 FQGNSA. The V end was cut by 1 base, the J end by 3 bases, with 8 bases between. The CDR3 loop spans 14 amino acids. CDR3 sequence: CASSLESRTDTQYF. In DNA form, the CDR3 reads TGTGCCAGCAGCTTAGAGTCCAGGACAGATACGCAGTATTTT.

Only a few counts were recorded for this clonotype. The DNA for the CDR3 is TGTGCCAGCCTCTTGGCCAACGTCCTGACTTTC. This gives the protein CASLLANVLTF. The chain uses TRBV2 and TRBJ2-6; D is unclear. Per germline, CDR1 SNHLY and CDR2 FYNNEI. This CDR3 is built from 11 residues. With 8 bases removed from V and 6 bases from J, the gap between germline ends came to 5 bases. The variable domain in full, completed from reference TRBV2 and TRBJ2-6, reads EPEVTQTPSHQVTQMGQEVILRCVPISNHLYFYWYRQILGQKVEFLVSFYNNEISEKSEIFDDQFSVERPDGSNFTLKIRSTKLEDSAMYFCASLLANVLTFGAGSRLTVL.